The 25 T cell receptor beta chains below were found in one sample sequenced in a study of cytotoxic CD8 clonotypes in ibrutinib-treated CLL. Assay: immunoSEQ multiplex PCR; the TCRdb copy retains only in-frame clones and omits some. The table has around 330,000 clones, about 64% seen once. The sample was PBMCs, taken after 36 months of ibrutinib treatment. These receptors were obtained from a human donor with chronic lymphocytic leukemia.

This clone has just a few counts. The chain employs TRBV27 and TRBJ1-6; D is undetermined. The V and J ends lost 5 bases and 5 bases respectively, with 7 bases between them. This CDR3 is 13 amino acids long. In germline, CDR1 is MNHEY, CDR2 SMNVEV (reference sequence). The CDR3 is CASSISHNSPLHF. The CDR3 DNA is TGTGCCAGCAGTATCTCACATAATTCACCCCTCCACTTT.

The rearrangement joins TRBV11-2 to TRBJ2-7; D is undetermined. There are 12 residues in the CDR3. Trimming shortened V by 1 base and J by 7 bases, and 8 bases separated the two germline ends. Germline V gene data show CDR1 as SGHAT and CDR2 as FQNNGV. CDR3 nucleotides: TGTGCCAGCAGCTTAGTGGGGTCTGAGCAGTACTTC. It encodes CASSLVGSEQYF.

This clone was observed a handful of times. The V call is TRBV11-2, the J call TRBJ2-7; D not resolved. The germline gives CDR1 SGHAT, CDR2 FQNNGV. V lost 1 base and J lost 2, with 6 bases in between. This CDR3 is 13 amino acids long. CDR3 sequence (DNA): TGTGCCAGCAGCTTAGTAGAGACCTACGAGCAGTACTTC. This translates into CASSLVETYEQYF.

The rearrangement uses TRBV23-1 and TRBJ2-5; D remains ambiguous. TRBV23-1 qualifies as an ORF whose function is uncertain. Trimming cost V 0 bases and J 1 base, with 6 bases left between them. This CDR3 spans 14 amino acids. CDR3 loop: CASSQSHPQETQYF. In DNA, the CDR3 is TGCGCCAGCAGTCAATCGCACCCCCAAGAGACCCAGTACTTC.

This clone came up once. The V gene is TRBV11-2, the J gene TRBJ2-7; perhaps TRBD1 as D (6 bases). Trimming pared 5 bases from V and 1 base from J, leaving 12 bases between. The CDR3 is 14 amino acids. From germline, CDR1 is SGHAT and CDR2 FQNNGV. The CDR3 DNA reads as TGTGCCAGCAGCCAACAGGGATTATCCTACGAGCAGTACTTC. Translation: CASSQQGLSYEQYF. Together with reference TRBV11-2 and TRBJ2-7, the CDR3 gives the full variable domain: EAGVAQSPRYKIIEKRQSVAFWCNPISGHATLYWYQQILGQGPKLLIQFQNNGVVDDSQLPKDRFSAERLKGVDSTLKIQPAKLEDSAVYLCASSQQGLSYEQYFGPGTRLTVT.

The chain joins TRBV20-1 to TRBJ2-7; D is ambiguous. Germline lookup yields CDR1 DFQATT and CDR2 SNEGSKA (reference sequence). This CDR3 spans 11 amino acids. V gave up 3 bases and J gave up 3 bases, with 6 bases separating them. CDR3 DNA: TGCAGTGCTAGTTTCCTCTACGAGCAGTACTTC. Amino acid sequence: CSASFLYEQYF.

The chain links TRBV6-5 to TRBJ1-5, with 9 bases that match TRBD1. The germline V gene has CDR1 MNHEY and CDR2 SVGAGI. The CDR3 runs 15 residues. J lost 6 bases, V lost 7 bases, and 10 bases had no gene match. The CDR3 DNA is TGTGCCAGCACCATGGGACAGGGTAAAAGTCAGCCCCAGCATTTT. Translated: CASTMGQGKSQPQHF.

This clone has more than one count but fewer than ten. The chain is built from TRBV5-4 and TRBJ2-1, with a weak D call TRBD2 (5 bases). V was trimmed by 4 bases and J by 12 bases, leaving 23 bases between them. The germline CDR1 and CDR2 sequences are SGHNT and YYREEE (reference sequence). The CDR3 has 15 amino acids. As DNA, the CDR3 is TGTGCCAGCAGCACCACCAACGGGCCACGGGGTAGGCAGTTCTTC. Its translation: CASSTTNGPRGRQFF.

The chain links TRBV9 to TRBJ2-2, with TRBD2 matching 7 bases. The CDR3 loop spans 15 amino acids. Germline CDR1 reads SGDLS; CDR2 reads YYNGEE. J lost 1 base, V lost 2 bases, and 2 bases had no gene match. CDR3: CASSVSGRNTGELFF. DNA for the CDR3: TGTGCCAGCAGCGTTAGCGGGCGGAACACCGGGGAGCTGTTTTTT.

This clone was found once. V usage is TRBV2 and J usage is TRBJ2-7; 10 bases are shared with TRBD2. CDR1 is SNHLY, CDR2 FYNNEI, per germline. V lost 9 bases, J lost 0 bases, and 5 bases stayed unmatched. CDR3 length: 14 amino acids. The CDR3 is CASNSGRPSYEQYF. For the CDR3, the DNA is TGTGCCAGTAATAGCGGGAGGCCCTCCTACGAGCAGTACTTC.

This chain uses TRBV19 with TRBJ2-1; D assignment may be TRBD1 or TRBD2 (6 bases each). Trimming cost V 6 bases and J 4 bases, with 25 bases left between them. This CDR3 is built from 18 residues. CDR1 is LNHDA, CDR2 SQIVND, per germline (reference sequence). The CDR3, as DNA: TGTGCCAGTAGCCTCATGGGCAGGGGAGGTTGGTTATACAATGAGCAGTTCTTC. Translating it yields CASSLMGRGGWLYNEQFF.

This chain links TRBV27 with TRBJ1-1; the D is unclear. This CDR3 is 14 amino acids long. Germline V gives CDR1 MNHEY, CDR2 SMNVEV (reference sequence). Trimming pared 5 bases from V and 4 bases from J, leaving 14 bases between. The CDR3 nucleotides are TGTGCCAGCAGTCAAGTAACCGGGTCCACTGAAGCTTTCTTT. Protein: CASSQVTGSTEAFF.

The chain combines TRBV10-1 with TRBJ2-7; D call uncertain. CDR3 length: 14 amino acids. Germline CDR1 is WNHNN and CDR2 is SYGVQD (reference sequence). V lost 3 bases, J lost 9 bases, and 18 bases lay in between. The CDR3 bases are TGCGCCAGCAGTGAATTCTTGAGTCCCACGAGGCAGTACTTC. Translating it yields CASSEFLSPTRQYF.

This clone was counted a few times. The chain combines TRBV12-5 with TRBJ1-1, with TRBD1 identical over 11 bases. Germline lookup yields CDR1 LGHNT and CDR2 FRNRAP. This CDR3 region has 14 residues. V lost 5 bases, J lost 6 bases, and 5 bases stayed unmatched. The CDR3: CASGRTGGNAEAFF. Written as DNA, the CDR3 is TGTGCTAGTGGTCGGACAGGGGGCAATGCTGAAGCTTTCTTT.

This clone was seen a few times. V is TRBV9 and J is TRBJ2-1; 11 positions agree with TRBD2. With V trimmed by 0 bases and J by 7 bases, 3 bases remained unmatched. The CDR3 totals 15 residues. Looked up from germline, CDR1 is SGDLS and CDR2 is YYNGEE. CDR3 residues: CASSVETSGINEQFF. The CDR3 nucleotides are TGTGCCAGCAGCGTAGAGACTAGCGGGATTAATGAGCAGTTCTTC.

The chain employs TRBV6-1 and TRBJ2-7; TRBD1 agrees at 7 bases. CDR3 length: 16 amino acids. Germline loops: CDR1 MNHNS, CDR2 SASEGT. V lost 4 bases and J lost 2; bases outside the gene matches: 11. DNA of the CDR3: TGTGCCAGCAGTGCACGACAGGGTTTAAGGGCCTACGAGCAGTACTTC. This encodes CASSARQGLRAYEQYF.

The V gene is TRBV9, the J gene TRBJ2-1; 7 bases align to TRBD1. The V gene's germline CDR1 is SGDLS and CDR2 YYNGEE. CDR3 length: 14 residues. V dropped 4 bases and J dropped 3; count of bases not matched to a gene: 4. CDR3 amino acids: CASSSGTVYNEQFF. CDR3 sequence (DNA): TGTGCCAGCAGCTCCGGGACAGTCTACAATGAGCAGTTCTTC.

This clone was seen a handful of times. The chain employs TRBV5-1 and TRBJ2-2; TRBD1 matches at 8 bases. This CDR3 is 14 amino acids long. Trimming took 4 bases from V and 4 from J; bases not matched to a gene: 3. Germline V gene sequence: CDR1 SGHRS, CDR2 YFSETQ. The CDR3 spells CASSAGQATGELFF. The CDR3 DNA reads as TGCGCCAGCAGCGCGGGACAGGCCACCGGGGAGCTGTTTTTT.

The V call is TRBV28, the J call TRBJ2-1, with D unresolved. Germline CDR1 MDHEN, CDR2 SYDVKM. The CDR3 is 12 residues long. V dropped 4 bases and J dropped 5 bases, with 6 bases sitting between them. CDR3: CASSWINNEQFF. The CDR3 nucleotides read TGTGCCAGCAGTTGGATAAACAATGAGCAGTTCTTC.

CDR3 coding DNA: TGCGCCAGCAGCCAAGGCCGTGGGGAGACCCAGTACTTC. Protein product: CASSQGRGETQYF. The chain joins TRBV4-3 to TRBJ2-5; D call uncertain. V was clipped by 1 base and J by 5 bases, with 8 bases between them. Germline V gives CDR1 LGHNA, CDR2 YSLEER. This CDR3 is 13 amino acids long.

The genes are TRBV5-1 and TRBJ2-5, with 7 bases that match TRBD1. J was trimmed by 1 base and V by 4 bases; bases with no gene match: 7. The V gene's germline CDR1 is SGHRS and CDR2 YFSETQ. The CDR3 contains 15 residues. The CDR3, as DNA: TGCGCCAGCAGCATCTATGGACAGGTCCAAGAGACCCAGTACTTC. This codes for CASSIYGQVQETQYF.

This chain's CDR3 is CASSLRATTGHHNSPLHF. In DNA, the CDR3 is TGTGCCAGCAGCCTCAGAGCCACTACAGGGCACCATAATTCACCCCTCCACTTT. V usage is TRBV11-2 and J usage is TRBJ1-6; possible D gene TRBD1, 6 bases. The CDR3 is made up of 18 amino acids. Trimming pared 5 bases from V and 5 bases from J, leaving 22 bases between. Germline CDR1 is SGHAT and CDR2 is FQNNGV.

There are a few counts of this clone. The chain links TRBV18 to TRBJ2-7; maybe TRBD2 (7 bases). Germline values: CDR1 KGHSH, CDR2 LQKENI. The ends were cut back, 0 bases at V and 0 bases at J, with 12 bases in the middle. The CDR3 is made up of 16 amino acids. The CDR3 DNA reads TGTGCCAGCTCACCACCGGGAGGGGGAATCTCCTACGAGCAGTACTTC. Amino acids: CASSPPGGGISYEQYF.

The chain joins TRBV9 to TRBJ2-3; D unresolved. Per germline, CDR1 SGDLS and CDR2 YYNGEE. V was pared by 0 bases and J by 1 base, with 9 bases between. This CDR3 contains 15 residues. The CDR3 nucleotides read TGTGCCAGCAGCGTAGGTGGAGTCGGCACAGATACGCAGTATTTT. This codes for CASSVGGVGTDTQYF.

The genes are TRBV19 and TRBJ2-7, with D perhaps TRBD1 (6 bases). Germline V gene lookup returns CDR1 LNHDA and CDR2 SQIVND (reference sequence). The CDR3 is 13 residues long. Trimming cost V 2 bases and J 4 bases, with 9 bases left between them. CDR3 DNA: TGTGCCAGTAGTATAAACAGGGAGTACGAGCAGTACTTC. This translates into CASSINREYEQYF.